The clone carrying this T cell receptor (beta chain) was observed once. Its antigen is unidentified. Germline trimming cut 1 base from V and 7 bases from J; bases unmatched to any gene: 10. The CDR3 is 15 amino acids. The germline gives CDR1 SGHDT, CDR2 YYEEEE. This sample is drawn from a study of cytomegalovirus exposure and HLA in healthy donors. Whole-study context: Around 83% of 398 genotyped donors fell in the Caucasian-associated ancestry cluster.

General observations from the study: Later analysis identified a missense DCLRE1C variant that was linked to TCR beta V- and J-gene trimming.

PCR amplification relied on 60 Vbeta primers (plus 13 Jbeta primers). Data came from immunoSEQ multiplex PCR; TCRdb stores just in-frame clones and leaves some out. The table shows approximately 160,000 clones, with approximately 81% occurring only once. The gene calls are TRBV5-6 and TRBJ2-7; 8 bases align to TRBD2. This clonotype was sampled from a woman under 30 in good health and CMV-seronegative. The sequencing sample was made of PBMCs. The CDR3 DNA is TGTGCCAGCAGCTTGCGACCGGGAGGGCCGGGGGAGCAGTACTTC. Translated, it gives CASSLRPGGPGEQYF.